Given below is one TCR beta chain in context. With 60 Vbeta and 13 Jbeta primers, the PCR was carried out. TCRdb's table, derived via immunoSEQ multiplex PCR, lists solely in-frame clones and lacks some. The sample holds around 93,000 clones, 55% to 70% seen once. These data are taken from a study of cytomegalovirus exposure and HLA in healthy donors. Germline CDR1 and CDR2: SGDLS and YYNGEE. The CDR3 consists of 14 residues. The V and J ends lost 0 bases and 7 bases respectively, with 10 bases between them. The J gene is TRBJ1-4, the V gene TRBV9, with D perhaps TRBD1 (6 bases). Sequencing was carried out using PBMCs. The origin of this receptor is a boy under 18 in good health and CMV-seropositive. CDR3 bases: TGTGCCAGCAGCGTAGAGGGGGAAGGTGAAAAACTGTTTTTT. Its protein is CASSVEGEGEKLFF.